Shown below are 7 T cell receptor beta chains from a single sample sequenced in a study of early T cells in non-severe SARS-CoV-2 infection. One entry per CDR3 protein, called by TCRdb with MiXCR from the 5' RACE reads. The data hold roughly 75,000 distinct CDR3 sequences, with about 12% observed a single time. The sequenced sample consisted of whole blood. The origin of the receptors is an adult who was a healthcare worker with PCR-confirmed SARS-CoV-2 infection or an uninfected control (not recorded which).

The chain uses TRBV20-1 and TRBJ1-3; D is undetermined. The CDR3 spans 14 residues. Germline CDR1 is DFQATT and CDR2 is SNEGSKA (reference sequence). V lost 5 bases and J 0 bases, leaving 11 bases between the germline ends. CDR3 loop: CSADTYPSGNTIYF. The CDR3 nucleotides read TGCAGTGCTGATACATACCCCTCTGGAAACACCATATATTTT.

This clonotype was found many times. The J gene is TRBJ2-3, the V gene TRBV10-3, with 10 bases identical to TRBD1. Germline V gene lookup returns CDR1 ENHRY and CDR2 SYGVKD. Trimming took 3 bases from V and 3 from J; bases not matched to a gene: 6. This CDR3 is built from 16 residues. CDR3 in amino acids: CAISDPRTGGTDTQYF. CDR3 sequence (DNA): TGTGCCATCAGTGACCCGCGGACAGGGGGAACAGATACGCAGTATTTT.

The chain links TRBV6-5 to TRBJ2-2; 11 nucleotides match TRBD2. The CDR3 covers 18 residues. Germline V lookup: CDR1 MNHEY, CDR2 SVGAGI. The V gene end was trimmed by 0 bases and the J gene end by 4 bases; junction bases not matched to a gene: 7. CDR3 residues: CASSYSILAGGPTGELFF. The CDR3 DNA is TGTGCCAGCAGTTACTCGATTCTAGCGGGAGGACCCACCGGGGAGCTGTTTTTT.

The sample holds a few counts of this clonotype. V and J are TRBV9 and TRBJ2-1; possibly TRBD2 for D (6 bases). The V end lost 4 bases, the J end lost 2 bases, and 13 bases lay between the germline ends. This CDR3 spans 15 amino acids. Germline CDR1 is SGDLS and CDR2 is YYNGEE. As DNA, the CDR3 is TGTGCCAGCAGCCCTCCCGGCGGGGCCTACAATGAGCAGTTCTTC. Translated: CASSPPGGAYNEQFF. Supplemented by reference TRBV9 and TRBJ2-1, the full variable domain reads DSGVTQTPKHLITATGQRVTLRCSPRSGDLSVYWYQQSLDQGLQFLIQYYNGEERAKGNILERFSAQQFPDLHSELNLSSLELGDSALYFCASSPPGGAYNEQFFGPGTRLTVL.

This clonotype was seen only a few times. The chain uses TRBV28 and TRBJ2-7; the match to TRBD1 covers 8 bases. Germline loops: CDR1 MDHEN, CDR2 SYDVKM. After removal of 4 bases from V and 7 bases from J, the junction contained 9 bases not matched to a gene. The CDR3 consists of 14 residues. CDR3 coding DNA: TGTGCCAGCAGTTCCCGCTTACAGGGGGGTGAGCAGTACTTC. Amino acid sequence: CASSSRLQGGEQYF.

Note on this clonotype: The junction departs from the called germline gene at one end, perhaps through a read error. The rearrangement joins TRBV5-4 to TRBJ2-1, with D possibly matching TRBD2 (6 bases). CDR3 length equals 12 residues. CDR1 and CDR2 (germline): SGHNT, YYREEE (reference sequence). In DNA form, the CDR3 reads TGTGCCAGCAGCTTGTCCGGGACTCTTCTGCTCTTC. This translates into CASSLSGTLLLF.

This clonotype was recorded many times. The chain joins TRBV5-4 to TRBJ1-6, with 9 bases fitting TRBD1. The V and J ends lost 0 bases and 8 bases, in that order; junction bases with no gene match: 0. Germline values: CDR1 SGHNT, CDR2 YYREEE (reference sequence). The CDR3 runs to 14 residues. The CDR3 is CASSLDRGHSPLHF. CDR3 bases: TGTGCCAGCAGCTTGGACAGGGGGCATTCACCCCTCCACTTT.